This TCR beta chain is drawn from a study of cytomegalovirus exposure and HLA in healthy donors. A few counts support this clone. The antigen remains undetermined. 60 Vbeta and 13 Jbeta primers were used in PCR. Only in-frame clones appear in the TCRdb table, and some are missing; sequencing was by immunoSEQ multiplex PCR. The sample holds 150,000 or so clones; roughly four fifths are singletons and the top ten take about 5.2%. Study-level findings and limits: In a later analysis, CMV-associated beta chains were mostly HLA-associated, it appeared.

The TCR originated in a man aged 30-40 years in good health and CMV-seropositive. The sequencing sample was made of PBMCs.

The CDR3 DNA follows: TGCGCCAGCAGCTTGGTACAGGGCCTTTACAATGAGCAGTTCTTC. Residues: CASSLVQGLYNEQFF. The gene calls are TRBV5-1 and TRBJ2-1; tentatively, D is TRBD1 (6 bases). The CDR3 is made up of 15 amino acids. Germline CDR1 is SGHRS and CDR2 is YFSETQ. Trimming left V 0 bases short and J 4 bases short, with 11 bases between.